The 24 T cell receptor beta chains reported below all come from one sample, sequenced in a study of T cell repertoires in cytomegalovirus infection. One entry per CDR3 protein results from TCRdb running MiXCR on the reads. Seen here are fewer than 200,000 distinct CDR3 sequences, around 14% observed once, and the top ten hold about a quarter. What was sequenced was PBMCs. The receptors come from a human donor in good health (CMV status not recorded). Some clones in this sample may be carry-over from other donors' samples.

Regarding this clonotype: A much larger clone differs by one base, so this may be a read error. V is TRBV12-3 or TRBV12-4 and J is TRBJ1-6; D remains ambiguous. This CDR3 spans 14 amino acids. V lost 3 bases, J lost 9 bases, and 12 bases lay in between. The CDR3 DNA is TGTGCCAGCAGTTTCCGCCGGATTATTTCACCCCTCCACTTT. It codes for CASSFRRIISPLHF.

The gene calls are TRBV20-1 and TRBJ2-7, with D possibly being TRBD2 (7 bases). V was trimmed by 3 bases and J by 1 base, leaving 25 bases between them. Germline V gene lookup returns CDR1 DFQATT and CDR2 SNEGSKA (reference sequence). This CDR3 is 18 amino acids long. In DNA form, the CDR3 reads TGCAGTGCTAGCGACAGGTCTTTTTGGGCGGGAGATTCCTACGAGCAGTACTTC. As protein: CSASDRSFWAGDSYEQYF.

The chain combines TRBV4-3 with TRBJ2-2, with 10 bases fitting TRBD2. Trimming cost V 3 bases and J 5 bases; bases outside gene matches: 6. The CDR3 extends over 16 amino acids. Germline CDR1 LGHNA, CDR2 YSLEER. As DNA, the CDR3 is TGCGCCAGCAGCCATGTAGCGGGAGGTGATACCGGGGAGCTGTTTTTT. Its translation: CASSHVAGGDTGELFF.

This clonotype was seen a few times. The gene calls are TRBV27 and TRBJ2-7; perhaps TRBD2 as D (6 bases). Germline CDR1 and CDR2: MNHEY and SMNVEV (reference sequence). The CDR3 is made up of 12 amino acids. Trimming left V 4 bases short and J 6 bases short, with 10 bases between. CDR3 sequence reads: CASSSGVREQYF. The DNA of the CDR3 is TGTGCCAGCAGTTCGGGGGTACGCGAGCAGTACTTC.

The sample holds a few counts of this clonotype. The V and J genes are TRBV28 and TRBJ2-2; 8 bases agree with TRBD1. Trimming took 7 bases from V and 7 from J; bases not matched to a gene: 14. Germline values: CDR1 MDHEN, CDR2 SYDVKM. The CDR3 runs 16 residues. CDR3 coding DNA: TGTGCCAGCAATCCTACTGGGGCAGGGGGCGGCGGGGAGCTGTTTTTT. Protein sequence: CASNPTGAGGGGELFF. Full variable domain (remainder filled in from reference TRBV28 and TRBJ2-2): DVKVTQSSRYLVKRTGEKVFLECVQDMDHENMFWYRQDPGLGLRLIYFSYDVKMKEKGDIPEGYSVSREKKERFSLILESASTNQTSMYLCASNPTGAGGGGELFFGEGSRLTVL.

CDR3 sequence reads: CAISGTGQPLRGYTF. CDR3 nucleotides: TGTGCCATCAGTGGGACGGGACAGCCACTCAGGGGCTACACCTTC. The chain links TRBV10-3 to TRBJ1-2, with 7 bases that match TRBD1. Per the germline V gene, CDR1 is ENHRY and CDR2 is SYGVKD. V lost 4 bases and J lost 8; bases outside the gene matches: 13. The CDR3 spans 15 residues.

This sequence joins TRBV12-5 and TRBJ2-1; D gene ambiguous. V dropped 2 bases and J dropped 7 bases, with 21 bases sitting between them. Germline loops: CDR1 LGHNT, CDR2 FRNRAP. The CDR3 consists of 17 residues. The CDR3 bases are TGTGCTAGTGGTTTGCCACAAACCGGGCCCAAAGGGAATGAGCAGTTCTTC. This encodes CASGLPQTGPKGNEQFF.

The chain uses TRBV24-1 and TRBJ2-1; tentative D call: TRBD1 (6 bases). With 6 bases removed from V and 4 bases from J, the gap between germline ends came to 15 bases. The CDR3 is made up of 15 amino acids. CDR1 is KGHDR and CDR2 is SFDVKD in the germline V gene. The CDR3 here is CATSLGQNSYNEQFF. CDR3 DNA sequence: TGTGCCACCAGTCTTGGACAGAATTCATACAATGAGCAGTTCTTC.

This clonotype was observed many times. The chain combines TRBV7-2 with TRBJ2-7; D is possibly TRBD2 (5 bases). Trimming took 4 bases from V and 4 from J, leaving 11 bases between them. The CDR3 loop spans 13 amino acids. Germline values: CDR1 SGHTA, CDR2 FQGNSA. The DNA for the CDR3 is TGTGCCAGCAGCTCGGACTCCCGATACGAGCAGTACTTC. This translates into CASSSDSRYEQYF.

This clonotype was found many times. The chain is built from TRBV12-3 or TRBV12-4 and TRBJ2-7; the D gene is possibly TRBD1 (6 bases). The CDR3 is 13 residues long. Trimming took 6 bases from V and 1 from J, leaving 10 bases between them. The CDR3 sequence is CASRSDSSYEQYF. CDR3 in DNA: TGTGCCAGCAGGTCGGACAGTTCCTACGAGCAGTACTTC.

This clonotype occurred many times. The chain couples TRBV6-2 or TRBV6-3 to TRBJ2-5, with 8 bases aligning to TRBD2. CDR1 MNHEY and CDR2 SVGEGT come from the germline V gene. V lost 0 bases, J lost 2 bases, and 5 bases stayed unmatched. The CDR3 has 16 residues. The CDR3, as DNA: TGTGCCAGCAGTTACTCGTCCGGGAGGGGGCAAGAGACCCAGTACTTC. Translating it yields CASSYSSGRGQETQYF.

This clonotype was recorded at least ten times. This chain connects TRBV7-8 to TRBJ2-7; D unclear. CDR1 and CDR2 (germline): SGHVS, FQNEAQ. This CDR3 has 14 residues. Trimming removed 4 bases at V and 0 bases at J, with 10 bases between. CDR3 in amino acids: CASSSARFSYEQYF. The CDR3 DNA follows: TGTGCCAGCAGCTCCGCACGCTTCTCCTACGAGCAGTACTTC. Complete variable domain (other parts from reference TRBV7-8 and TRBJ2-7): GAGVSQSPRYKVAKRGQDVALRCDPISGHVSLFWYQQALGQGPEFLTYFQNEAQLDKSGLPSDRFFAERPEGSVSTLKIQRTQQEDSAVYLCASSSARFSYEQYFGPGTRLTVT.

This clonotype was recorded a few times. The gene calls are TRBV5-1 and TRBJ1-2; TRBD1 matches 7 bases. V shed 4 bases, J shed 3 bases, and the junction held 12 bases outside the gene matches. The CDR3 runs to 16 residues. Germline values: CDR1 SGHRS, CDR2 YFSETQ. The CDR3 sequence is CASSALQGTQDYGYTF. In DNA form, the CDR3 reads TGCGCCAGCAGCGCCTTACAGGGGACCCAGGACTATGGCTACACCTTC. Full variable domain (rest looked up from reference TRBV5-1 and TRBJ1-2): KAGVTQTPRYLIKTRGQQVTLSCSPISGHRSVSWYQQTPGQGLQFLFEYFSETQRNKGNFPGRFSGRQFSNSRSEMNVSTLELGDSALYLCASSALQGTQDYGYTFGSGTRLTVV.

This clonotype showed up many times. This chain joins TRBV7-9 and TRBJ1-1; D gene uncertain. V was clipped by 5 bases and J by 5 bases, with 15 bases between them. Germline lookup yields CDR1 SEHNR and CDR2 FQNEAQ (reference sequence). This CDR3 has 14 residues. The CDR3 nucleotides read TGTGCCAGCAGCCGGGCCTCAGCCGGGACTGAAGCTTTCTTT. Translated, it gives CASSRASAGTEAFF.

This clonotype was seen at least ten times. V and J are TRBV7-8 and TRBJ2-1, with 12 nucleotides matching TRBD2. This CDR3 has 15 amino acids. Trimming cost V 4 bases and J 8 bases; bases outside gene matches: 6. The germline V gene has CDR1 SGHVS and CDR2 FQNEAQ. The CDR3 DNA is TGTGCCAGCAGCTCCACTAGCGGGGGGAACGATGAGCAGTTCTTC. This codes for CASSSTSGGNDEQFF.

CDR3 protein: CASSVEGRTGLNTEAFF. The CDR3 coding sequence is TGTGCCAGCAGCGTAGAGGGGCGGACTGGATTGAACACTGAAGCTTTCTTT. The chain joins TRBV9 to TRBJ1-1, with D maybe TRBD1 (5 bases). CDR3 length equals 17 residues. V lost 0 bases and J lost 0, with 15 bases in between. Per germline, CDR1 SGDLS and CDR2 YYNGEE. The full variable domain, completed using reference TRBV9 and TRBJ1-1, is DSGVTQTPKHLITATGQRVTLRCSPRSGDLSVYWYQQSLDQGLQFLIQYYNGEERAKGNILERFSAQQFPDLHSELNLSSLELGDSALYFCASSVEGRTGLNTEAFFGQGTRLTVV.

Many counts were recorded for this clonotype. The chain links TRBV7-2 to TRBJ2-5; D call uncertain. Germline V gene sequence: CDR1 SGHTA, CDR2 FQGNSA. This CDR3 is built from 11 residues. With 5 bases removed from V and 2 bases from J, the gap between germline ends came to 3 bases. The CDR3 spells CASSMQETQYF. For the CDR3, the DNA is TGTGCCAGCAGCATGCAAGAGACCCAGTACTTC. Together with reference TRBV7-2 and TRBJ2-5, the CDR3 gives the full variable domain: GAGVSQSPSNKVTEKGKDVELRCDPISGHTALYWYRQSLGQGLEFLIYFQGNSAPDKSGLPSDRFSAERTGGSVSTLTIQRTQQEDSAVYLCASSMQETQYFGPGTRLLVL.

This clonotype was counted ten times or more. The CDR3 DNA follows: TGTGCCAGCAGTGGTCAAGCGGGGGTTTATAATGAGCAGTTCTTC. Its translation is CASSGQAGVYNEQFF. V gene TRBV6-1 combines with J gene TRBJ2-1, with 8 nucleotides matching TRBD2. Unmatched junction bases numbered 9, after V lost 4 bases and J lost 7 bases. The CDR3 totals 15 residues. Looked up from germline, CDR1 is MNHNS and CDR2 is SASEGT.

The V and J genes are TRBV18 and TRBJ2-5; D not resolved. Germline V gene data show CDR1 as KGHSH and CDR2 as LQKENI. CDR3 size: 13 residues. The V and J ends lost 3 bases and 5 bases respectively, with 10 bases between them. The CDR3 DNA reads TGTGCCAGCTCACCTCAGCTGAGGGAGACCCAGTACTTC. The encoded protein is CASSPQLRETQYF.

This clonotype was found many times. The V gene is TRBV7-2, the J gene TRBJ2-4, with 7 positions matching TRBD1. Germline CDR1 reads SGHTA; CDR2 reads FQGNSA. The CDR3 runs 15 residues. The J segment lost 3 bases and the V segment lost 3 bases, leaving 5 bases of the junction unmatched. In DNA, the CDR3 is TGTGCCAGCAGCTTGGGACAGATTGGCAAAAACATTCAGTACTTC. It yields the protein CASSLGQIGKNIQYF.

In its sample, this clonotype was seen a few times. The V and J genes are TRBV25-1 and TRBJ2-5; D assignment may be TRBD1 or TRBD2 (5 bases each). The CDR3 has 15 residues. Trimming removed 6 bases from V and 2 bases from J, with 16 bases in between. Germline V gene data show CDR1 as MGHDK and CDR2 as SYGVNS. The CDR3 DNA follows: TGTGCCAGCAGCCGTTCGGGACGGCCGCAAGAGACCCAGTACTTC. This sequence encodes CASSRSGRPQETQYF.

The gene calls are TRBV28 and TRBJ2-7; 9 bases are a match to TRBD2. V shed 5 bases and J 3 bases; nucleotides not matched to a gene: 8. The CDR3 totals 15 residues. The germline V gene encodes CDR1 MDHEN and CDR2 SYDVKM. The chain's CDR3 is CASSPAGGIHYEQYF. The CDR3 region has the DNA TGTGCCAGCAGTCCCGCGGGGGGGATCCACTACGAGCAGTACTTC.

This rearrangement joins TRBV29-1 to TRBJ2-1; maybe TRBD2 (5 bases). The CDR3 spans 16 residues. Trimming left V 2 bases short and J 0 bases short, with 14 bases between. Looked up from germline, CDR1 is SQVTM and CDR2 is ANQGSEA. CDR3 nucleotide sequence: TGCAGCGTTGAATCGCCAGAGCGGAGCTCCTACAATGAGCAGTTCTTC. Translated, it gives CSVESPERSSYNEQFF.

This chain uses TRBV13 with TRBJ1-2; D is uncertain. V was shortened by 3 bases and J by 4 bases, with 15 bases between the two germline ends. The CDR3 consists of 15 residues. Germline CDR1 reads PRHDT; CDR2 reads FYEKMQ (reference sequence). CDR3 nucleotides: TGTGCCAGCAGCTTCGCAGGAAGTTTTTCCTATGGCTACACCTTC. This gives the protein CASSFAGSFSYGYTF.